This T cell receptor beta chain was sequenced in a study of response to subunit inactivated influenza vaccine. Study results and caveats: Few new T cells, the authors suggested, are recruited by each seasonal influenza vaccination.

V shed 4 bases and J 1 base; nucleotides not matched to a gene: 20. This CDR3 contains 21 residues. Per the germline V gene, CDR1 is SGHRS and CDR2 is YFSETQ. From the RT-PCR reads, TCRdb called clonotypes with MiXCR, one entry per CDR3 protein. The repertoire has some 640,000 distinct CDR3 sequences, approximately 13% of them found once; the top ten carry roughly 6.4%. As regards this clonotype: Its target is unknown.

Sequencing was performed on PBMCs from blood, taken 14 to 15 days before vaccination. The source of this sequence is a man aged 50-59 years who received an inactivated influenza vaccine. This rearrangement joins TRBV5-1 to TRBJ2-6, with 7 bases fitting TRBD1. CDR3 nucleotide sequence: TGCGCCAGCAGCCTGAGCTATTCCACCAGGGGGAAGGAATCTGGGGCCAACGTCCTGACTTTC. As protein: CASSLSYSTRGKESGANVLTF.